This T cell receptor (beta chain) derives from a study of T-cell reconstitution after alpha-beta-depleted transplantation in children. CDR3 length: 14 residues. The germline gives CDR1 MGHDK, CDR2 SYGVNS. This clonotype was detected only a few times. Unique molecular identifiers were used to barcode this TCRbeta library. Via MiXCR, TCRdb re-called the PCR reads, giving one row per CDR3 protein. The sample lists roughly 200,000 distinct CDR3 sequences; around 9.2% were seen once. This sample comprised PBMCs, mostly from graft donor cells, obtained 360 days after TCRalphabeta/CD19-depleted stem cell transplant. The clonotype was recovered from a male patient aged 2-9 years who had a stem cell transplant for acute myeloid leukemia, so the T cells may come from the graft donor. The chain is built from TRBV25-1 and TRBJ2-5; D might be TRBD2 (7 bases). The CDR3 loop is CGTSGAGVQETQYF. CDR3 bases: TGTGGAACCTCAGGGGCGGGAGTACAAGAGACCCAGTACTTC.